The 3 T cell receptor beta chains presented below share a single source sample, sequenced in a study of T cell responses to AZD1222 COVID-19 vaccine. The repertoire was sequenced with immunoSEQ multiplex PCR; TCRdb's copy has only in-frame clones and lacks some. The sample records 130,000 to 150,000 clones, about 93% being singletons. The sequencing used peripheral blood, collected on day 0 of AZD1222 vaccination. The receptors were sampled from an adult in good health.

The rearrangement joins TRBV7-3 to TRBJ2-3; D call uncertain. The germline V gene encodes CDR1 SGHTA and CDR2 FQGTGA. Between the trimmed V and J ends, which lost 2 bases and 2 bases, there was a span of 5 bases. The CDR3 sequence is 13 residues long. CDR3 in amino acids: CASSLQATDTQYF. As DNA, the CDR3 is TGTGCCAGCAGCTTACAGGCCACAGATACGCAGTATTTT.

This rearrangement joins TRBV18 to TRBJ1-6; 9 positions match TRBD1. The germline gives CDR1 KGHSH, CDR2 LQKENI. There are 15 residues in the CDR3. Trimming removed 3 bases from V and 10 bases from J; junction bases left unmatched: 7. CDR3 sequence reads: CASSPPGQGTSPLHF. CDR3 bases: TGTGCCAGCTCACCCCCGGGACAGGGAACCTCACCCCTCCACTTT.

The chain joins TRBV6-5 to TRBJ2-5, with 13 bases matching TRBD2. The CDR3 contains 16 residues. Trimming removed 2 bases from V and 1 base from J; junction bases left unmatched: 1. The germline gives CDR1 MNHEY, CDR2 SVGAGI. The CDR3: CASSYGTSGTQETQYF. In DNA form, the CDR3 reads TGTGCCAGCAGTTACGGGACTAGCGGGACCCAAGAGACCCAGTACTTC.